This T cell receptor (beta chain) was documented in a study of blood T cell repertoires in COVID-19. Study background: The United States, Italy and Spain provided the acute and convalescent COVID-19 samples. Sources were T cells, B-cell-depleted T cells, or PBMCs; the material itself was cDNA or gDNA.

In the original processing: For nucleated cells, counts were estimated from reference gene primer amplification. The protocol was immunoSEQ multiplex PCR, while the TCRdb copy is restricted to in-frame clones and leaves out a portion. Clone size and V and J calls were adopted from that table, with D and trimming inferred from the DNA. The data contain about 88,000 clones, 90% of them singletons. The TCR was taken from a man aged 55 to 70 with acute or convalescent COVID-19. Sequencing was done on a sample of peripheral blood.

The CDR3 DNA reads TGCGCCAGCAGCCCCGGGGGGGGGCAGTTCTTC. Its protein product is CASSPGGGQFF. The chain couples TRBV4-1 to TRBJ2-1; 8 nucleotides align to TRBD2. The CDR3 consists of 11 residues. The J segment lost 12 bases and the V segment lost 4 bases, leaving 2 bases of the junction unmatched. Germline CDR1 MGHRA, CDR2 YSYEKL.